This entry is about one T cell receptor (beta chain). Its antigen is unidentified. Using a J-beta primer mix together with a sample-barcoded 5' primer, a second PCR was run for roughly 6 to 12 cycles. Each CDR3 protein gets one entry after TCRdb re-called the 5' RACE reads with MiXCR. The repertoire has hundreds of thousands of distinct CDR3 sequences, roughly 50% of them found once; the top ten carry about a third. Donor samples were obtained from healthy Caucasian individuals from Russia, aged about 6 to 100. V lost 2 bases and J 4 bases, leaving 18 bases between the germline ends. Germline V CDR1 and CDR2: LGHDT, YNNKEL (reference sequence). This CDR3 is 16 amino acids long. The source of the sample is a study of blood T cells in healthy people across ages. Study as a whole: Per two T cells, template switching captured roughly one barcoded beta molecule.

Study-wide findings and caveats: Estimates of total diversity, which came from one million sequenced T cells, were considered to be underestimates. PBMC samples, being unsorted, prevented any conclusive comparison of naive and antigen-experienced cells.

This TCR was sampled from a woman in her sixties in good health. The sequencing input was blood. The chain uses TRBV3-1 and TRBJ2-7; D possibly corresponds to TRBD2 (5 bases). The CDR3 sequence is CASSQSRAANGYEQYF. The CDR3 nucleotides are TGTGCCAGCAGCCAAAGCAGAGCGGCGAACGGGTACGAGCAGTACTTC.